This entry lists 7 T cell receptor beta chains sequenced from one sample in a study of T cells in Graves' hyperthyroidism and ophthalmopathy. The CDR3 regions of TCR beta were amplified from RNA transcripts. With the HTBI primer set, the TCR CDR3 went through a first round of RT-PCR. One entry per CDR3 protein results from TCRdb running MiXCR on the multiplex PCR reads. This table holds under 350,000 distinct CDR3 sequences, approximately 15% found once. The sample consisted of blood. The receptors shown here come from a woman aged 60-70 years with Graves' ophthalmopathy.

In its sample, this clonotype was seen many times. The rearrangement links TRBV6-2 or TRBV6-3 to TRBJ1-1, with D tentatively TRBD1 (5 bases). Germline V gene lookup returns CDR1 MNHEY and CDR2 SVGEGT. The length of the CDR3 is 15 residues. Trimming removed 1 base at V and 1 base at J, with 10 bases between. This chain's CDR3 is CASSYFLGENTEAFF. The CDR3 DNA reads as TGTGCCAGCAGTTACTTTTTAGGGGAGAACACTGAAGCTTTCTTT.

This clonotype has at least ten counts. The V gene is TRBV5-1, the J gene TRBJ1-2; maybe TRBD1 (6 bases). From germline, CDR1 is SGHRS and CDR2 YFSETQ. V was shortened by 4 bases and J by 8 bases, with 18 bases between the two germline ends. The CDR3 has 14 amino acids. In DNA, the CDR3 is TGCGCCAGCAGCCAGACTACAGGGAATGGGGGCTACACCTTC. Its translation is CASSQTTGNGGYTF.

This clonotype has only a few counts. The CDR3 DNA is TGTGCCAGCAGCCAAGATGAAGGACAAGGGTCATCCGTCTACAGTCAGCCCCAGCATTTT. Its protein is CASSQDEGQGSSVYSQPQHF. The chain joins TRBV3-2 to TRBJ1-5; TRBD1, the table's D call, lacks a check against the DNA. TRBV3-2 is deemed a pseudogene. This CDR3 spans 20 amino acids.

Many counts were recorded for this clonotype. This chain links TRBV10-3 with TRBJ2-7, with D unclear. Looked up from germline, CDR1 is ENHRY and CDR2 is SYGVKD. This CDR3 is built from 12 residues. The germline V and J ends were trimmed by 0 bases and 4 bases, with 4 bases remaining between them. The CDR3 bases are TGTGCCATCAGTGAGTCAGGTTACGAGCAGTACTTC. Protein product: CAISESGYEQYF.

V and J are TRBV20-1 and TRBJ2-5, with 8 nucleotides matching TRBD2. CDR1 and CDR2 (germline): DFQATT, SNEGSKA (reference sequence). The length of the CDR3 is 14 residues. V gave up 5 bases and J gave up 5 bases; unmatched junction bases: 10. The CDR3 protein is CSAETGGGRETQYF. The CDR3 nucleotides are TGCAGTGCTGAAACCGGGGGGGGCCGCGAGACCCAGTACTTC.

This clonotype was counted at least ten times. This sequence joins TRBV5-6 and TRBJ1-4; D might be TRBD1 (6 bases). Germline V lookup: CDR1 SGHDT, CDR2 YYEEEE. CDR3 length: 17 residues. Trimming took off 4 bases at V and 11 bases at J, with 27 bases between the two ends. The CDR3 is CASSLGPPGHSMEKLFF. Written as DNA, the CDR3 is TGTGCCAGCAGCCTGGGACCTCCGGGACACAGTATGGAGAAACTGTTTTTT.

This clonotype was seen many times. J is TRBJ2-1 and V is TRBV24-1; possibly TRBD1 or TRBD2 for D (5 bases each). The CDR3 has 13 amino acids. Trimming shortened V by 1 base and J by 12 bases, and 12 bases separated the two germline ends. Germline V gives CDR1 KGHDR, CDR2 SFDVKD. The CDR3 DNA reads TGTGCCACCAGTGATTTTCGGGGCTTGGGGCAGTTCTTC. Protein: CATSDFRGLGQFF.